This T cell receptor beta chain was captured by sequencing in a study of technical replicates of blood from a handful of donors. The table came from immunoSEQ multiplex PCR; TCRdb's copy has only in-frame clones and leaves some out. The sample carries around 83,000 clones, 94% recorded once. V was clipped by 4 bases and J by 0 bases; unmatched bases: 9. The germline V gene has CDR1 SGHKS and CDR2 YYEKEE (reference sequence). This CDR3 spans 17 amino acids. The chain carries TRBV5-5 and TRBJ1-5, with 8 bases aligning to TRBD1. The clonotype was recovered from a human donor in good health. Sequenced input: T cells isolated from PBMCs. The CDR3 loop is CASSLQAGGYSNQPQHF. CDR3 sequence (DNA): TGTGCCAGCAGCCTTCAGGCAGGGGGCTATAGCAATCAGCCCCAGCATTTT. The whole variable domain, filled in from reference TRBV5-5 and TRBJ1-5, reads DAGVTQSPTHLIKTRGQQVTLRCSPISGHKSVSWYQQVLGQGPQFIFQYYEKEERGRGNFPDRFSARQFPNYSSELNVNALLLGDSALYLCASSLQAGGYSNQPQHFGDGTRLSIL.